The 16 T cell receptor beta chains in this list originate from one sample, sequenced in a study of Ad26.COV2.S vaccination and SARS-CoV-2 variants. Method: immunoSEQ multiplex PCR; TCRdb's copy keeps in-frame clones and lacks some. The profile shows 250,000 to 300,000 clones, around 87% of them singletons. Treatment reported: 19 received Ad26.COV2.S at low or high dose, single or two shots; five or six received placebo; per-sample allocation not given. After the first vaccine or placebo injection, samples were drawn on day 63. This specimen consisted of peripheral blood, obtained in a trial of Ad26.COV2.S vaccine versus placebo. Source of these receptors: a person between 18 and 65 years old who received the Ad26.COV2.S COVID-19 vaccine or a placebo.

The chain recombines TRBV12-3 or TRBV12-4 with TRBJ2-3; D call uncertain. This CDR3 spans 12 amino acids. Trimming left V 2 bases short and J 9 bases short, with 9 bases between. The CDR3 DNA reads TGTGCCAGCAGTTTATGGCCAGTAACGCAGTATTTT. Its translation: CASSLWPVTQYF.

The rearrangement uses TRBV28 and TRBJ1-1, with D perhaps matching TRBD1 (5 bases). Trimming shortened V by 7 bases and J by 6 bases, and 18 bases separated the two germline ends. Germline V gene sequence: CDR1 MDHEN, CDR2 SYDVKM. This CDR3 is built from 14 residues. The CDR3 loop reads CASTAHGAIPEAFF. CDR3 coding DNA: TGTGCCAGCACCGCTCACGGGGCAATCCCTGAAGCTTTCTTT.

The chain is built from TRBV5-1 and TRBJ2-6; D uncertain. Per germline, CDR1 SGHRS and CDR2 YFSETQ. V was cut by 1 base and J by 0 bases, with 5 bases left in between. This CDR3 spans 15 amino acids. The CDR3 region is CASSLRVSGANVLTF. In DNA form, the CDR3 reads TGCGCCAGCAGCTTGCGGGTCTCTGGGGCCAACGTCCTGACTTTC. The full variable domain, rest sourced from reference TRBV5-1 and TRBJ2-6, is KAGVTQTPRYLIKTRGQQVTLSCSPISGHRSVSWYQQTPGQGLQFLFEYFSETQRNKGNFPGRFSGRQFSNSRSEMNVSTLELGDSALYLCASSLRVSGANVLTFGAGSRLTVL.

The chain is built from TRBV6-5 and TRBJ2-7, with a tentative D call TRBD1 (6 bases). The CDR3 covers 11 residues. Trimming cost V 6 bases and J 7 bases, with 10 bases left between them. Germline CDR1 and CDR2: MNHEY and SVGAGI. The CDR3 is CASSEGVEQYF. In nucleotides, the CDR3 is TGTGCCAGCAGCGAGGGGGTTGAGCAGTACTTC.

In nucleotides, the CDR3 is TGCGCCAGCAGCTTCGGACAGGGGGCCTATGGCTACACCTTC. Protein sequence: CASSFGQGAYGYTF. J is TRBJ1-2 and V is TRBV5-1, with 11 bases identical to TRBD1. With 2 bases clipped from V and 4 bases from J, the junction kept 1 base outside the gene matches. Looked up from germline, CDR1 is SGHRS and CDR2 is YFSETQ. The CDR3 is 14 amino acids.

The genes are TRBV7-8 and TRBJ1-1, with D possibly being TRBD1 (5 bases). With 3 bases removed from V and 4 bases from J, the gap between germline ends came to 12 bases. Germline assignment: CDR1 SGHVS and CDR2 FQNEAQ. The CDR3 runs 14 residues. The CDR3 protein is CASSLGGRATEAFF. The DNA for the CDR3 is TGTGCCAGCAGCTTGGGGGGGAGGGCCACTGAAGCTTTCTTT.

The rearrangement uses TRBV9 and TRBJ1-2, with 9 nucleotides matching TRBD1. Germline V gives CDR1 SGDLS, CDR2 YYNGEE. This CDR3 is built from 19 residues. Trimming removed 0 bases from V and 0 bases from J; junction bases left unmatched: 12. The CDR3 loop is CASSVEGWGQGHPNYGYTF. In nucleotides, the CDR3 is TGTGCCAGCAGCGTAGAGGGATGGGGACAGGGACATCCTAACTATGGCTACACCTTC.

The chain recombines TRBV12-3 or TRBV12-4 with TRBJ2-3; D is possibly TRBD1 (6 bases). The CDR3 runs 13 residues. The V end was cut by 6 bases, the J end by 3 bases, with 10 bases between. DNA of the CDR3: TGTGCCAGCAGAAGGACAGAGACAGATACGCAGTATTTT. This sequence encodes CASRRTETDTQYF.

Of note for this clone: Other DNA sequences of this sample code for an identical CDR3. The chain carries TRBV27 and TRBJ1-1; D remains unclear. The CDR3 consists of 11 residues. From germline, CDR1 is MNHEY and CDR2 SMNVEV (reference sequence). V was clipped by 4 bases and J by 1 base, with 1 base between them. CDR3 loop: CASSSNTEAFF. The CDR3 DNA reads TGTGCCAGCAGTTCGAACACTGAAGCTTTCTTT.

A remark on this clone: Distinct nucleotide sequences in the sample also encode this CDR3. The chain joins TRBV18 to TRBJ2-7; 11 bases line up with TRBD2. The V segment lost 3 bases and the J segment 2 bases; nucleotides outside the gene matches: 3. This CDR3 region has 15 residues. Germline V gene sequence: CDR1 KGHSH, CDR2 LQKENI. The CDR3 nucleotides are TGTGCCAGCTCACCGGGGACTAGCGGAACCTACGAGCAGTACTTC. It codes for CASSPGTSGTYEQYF.

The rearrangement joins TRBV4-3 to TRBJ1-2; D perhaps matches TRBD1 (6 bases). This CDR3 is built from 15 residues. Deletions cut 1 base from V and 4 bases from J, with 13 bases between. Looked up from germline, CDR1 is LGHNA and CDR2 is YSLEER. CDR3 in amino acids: CASSQGGGLSYGYTF. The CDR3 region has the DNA TGCGCCAGCAGCCAAGGGGGGGGGCTGAGCTATGGCTACACCTTC.

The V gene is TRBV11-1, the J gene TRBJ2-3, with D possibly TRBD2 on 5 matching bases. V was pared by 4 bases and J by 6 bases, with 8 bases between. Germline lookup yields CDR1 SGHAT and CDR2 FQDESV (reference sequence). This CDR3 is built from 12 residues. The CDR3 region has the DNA TGTGCCAGCAGCTCATGGAGGGATACGCAGTATTTT. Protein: CASSSWRDTQYF.

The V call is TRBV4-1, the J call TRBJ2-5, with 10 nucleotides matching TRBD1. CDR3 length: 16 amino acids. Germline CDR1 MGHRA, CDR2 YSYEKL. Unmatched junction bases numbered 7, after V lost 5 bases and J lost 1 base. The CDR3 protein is CASSSRDRGPQETQYF. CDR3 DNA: TGCGCCAGCAGCAGCCGGGACAGGGGCCCCCAAGAGACCCAGTACTTC.

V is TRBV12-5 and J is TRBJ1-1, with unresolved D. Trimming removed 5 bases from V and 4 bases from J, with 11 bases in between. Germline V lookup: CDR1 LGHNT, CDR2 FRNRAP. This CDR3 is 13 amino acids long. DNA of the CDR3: TGTGCTAGTGGTCCCACCAAATCCACTGAAGCTTTCTTT. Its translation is CASGPTKSTEAFF.

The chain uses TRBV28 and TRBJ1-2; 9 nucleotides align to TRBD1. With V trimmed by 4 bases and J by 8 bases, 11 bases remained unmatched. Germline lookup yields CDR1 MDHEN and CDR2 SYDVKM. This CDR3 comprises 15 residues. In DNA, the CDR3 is TGTGCCAGCAGTTCACAACAGGGGGCATCTCAGGGCTACACCTTC. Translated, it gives CASSSQQGASQGYTF.

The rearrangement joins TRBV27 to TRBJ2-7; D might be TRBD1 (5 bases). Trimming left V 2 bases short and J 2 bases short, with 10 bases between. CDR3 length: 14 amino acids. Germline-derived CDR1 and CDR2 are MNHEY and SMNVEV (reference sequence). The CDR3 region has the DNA TGTGCCAGCAGTTTAAGCAGGGCTCCCTACGAGCAGTACTTC. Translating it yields CASSLSRAPYEQYF.